The rows below give T cell receptor beta chains drawn from one sample of a study of blood T cell repertoires in COVID-19. TCRdb's table, derived via immunoSEQ multiplex PCR, lists solely in-frame clones and lacks some. The table records around 99,000 clones, approximately 80% of them present only once. Sequencing used peripheral blood. These receptor sequences come from a man aged 70 or older with acute or convalescent COVID-19. CDR3s include the opening cysteine and the closing phenylalanine or tryptophan. Each record gives: D gene, J gene, V gene, clone size, CDR3 DNA, CDR3 protein. D genes are given only for firm matches. The size of a clone is reported for some rows only, either as once, few or many, or as a class for expanded clones.

TRBD1,TRBJ2-7,TRBV7-7,-,TGTGCCAGCAGCTTAGGACAGGGGGGGACCTACGAGCAGTACTTC,CASSLGQGGTYEQYF
-,TRBJ1-5,TRBV18,-,TGTGCCAGCTCACCAGGGGGGGATCAGCCCCAGCATTTT,CASSPGGDQPQHF
-,TRBJ1-2,TRBV5-4,many,TGTGCCAGCAGCTTGGTCCCAGGGGATGGCTACACCTTC,CASSLVPGDGYTF
TRBD2,TRBJ2-1,TRBV5-4,-,TGTGCCAGCAGCTTGGGCGGGGGGTACAATGAGCAGTTCTTC,CASSLGGGYNEQFF
TRBD1,TRBJ1-2,TRBV27,-,TGTGCCAGCAGTTACAGGGGAGACTACTATGGCTACACCTTC,CASSYRGDYYGYTF
-,TRBJ2-1,TRBV18,-,TGTGCCAGCTCACCACCGGCGGTGTGGAGCTCCTACAATGAGCAGTTCTTC,CASSPPAVWSSYNEQFF
-,TRBJ2-2,TRBV4-3,-,TGCGCCAGCAGCCAAGATCAACAGGCGGCGAACACCGGGGAGCTGTTTTTT,CASSQDQQAANTGELFF
TRBD1,TRBJ2-7,TRBV27,-,TGTGCCAGCAGTCCCACCCTGGACAGGGGGTTTCCCTACGAGCAGTACTTC,CASSPTLDRGFPYEQYF
TRBD1,TRBJ1-1,TRBV19,-,TGTGCCAGTAGGATTTTAGGGACAGCGAACACTGAAGCTTTCTTT,CASRILGTANTEAFF
-,TRBJ2-5,TRBV7-8,-,TGTGCCAGCAGCTTAATGGGCCAGAAAGAGACCCAGTACTTC,CASSLMGQKETQYF